The next 32 T cell receptor beta chains were all read from a single sample in a study of PD-1 blockade in classical Hodgkin lymphoma. The protocol was immunoSEQ multiplex PCR, while the TCRdb copy is restricted to in-frame clones and leaves out a portion. The sample includes tens of thousands of clones, approximately 82% of them seen just once. Each patient experienced a relapse that followed autologous stem cell transplantation, and brentuximab vedotin exposure varied. This material consisted of peripheral blood mononuclear cells (PBMCs), taken before the second cycle of nivolumab. These TCRs come from a human donor with classical Hodgkin lymphoma.

The chain links TRBV10-1 to TRBJ1-6; D is uncertain. The CDR3 consists of 17 residues. In germline, CDR1 is WNHNN, CDR2 SYGVQD (reference sequence). V was clipped by 4 bases and J by 8 bases, with 21 bases between them. The CDR3 loop reads CASSGTTTLLVYSPLHF. In DNA, the CDR3 is TGCGCCAGCAGTGGTACCACGACCCTACTAGTTTATTCACCCCTCCACTTT.

Here the CDR3 reads CASSSLGQGPYGYTF. In DNA form, the CDR3 reads TGTGCCAGCAGCTCCCTCGGACAGGGGCCCTATGGCTACACCTTC. The chain employs TRBV7-2 and TRBJ1-2; 9 positions agree with TRBD1. The CDR3 is made up of 15 amino acids. V gave up 4 bases and J gave up 4 bases; unmatched junction bases: 7. Germline CDR1 is SGHTA and CDR2 is FQGNSA. The entire variable domain, with the rest obtained from reference TRBV7-2 and TRBJ1-2, is as follows: GAGVSQSPSNKVTEKGKDVELRCDPISGHTALYWYRQSLGQGLEFLIYFQGNSAPDKSGLPSDRFSAERTGGSVSTLTIQRTQQEDSAVYLCASSSLGQGPYGYTFGSGTRLTVV.

The genes are TRBV30 and TRBJ2-1; 7 nucleotides match TRBD2. V gave up 4 bases and J gave up 8 bases; unmatched junction bases: 5. The CDR3 has 12 residues. Germline V gives CDR1 GTSNPN, CDR2 SVGIG (reference sequence). The CDR3 bases are TGTGCCTGGACGGGGGGAGGGTATGAGCAGTTCTTC. Its protein product is CAWTGGGYEQFF. The full variable domain, its missing parts supplied by reference TRBV30 and TRBJ2-1, is SQTIHQWPATLVQPVGSPLSLECTVEGTSNPNLYWYRQAAGRGLQLLFYSVGIGQISSEVPQNLSASRPQDRQFILSSKKLLLSDSGFYLCAWTGGGYEQFFGPGTRLTVL.

The genes are TRBV4-1 and TRBJ1-2; D is perhaps TRBD1 (5 bases). CDR1 and CDR2 from the germline V gene are MGHRA and YSYEKL. This CDR3 spans 13 amino acids. V lost 4 bases, J lost 2 bases, and 8 bases lay in between. For the CDR3, the DNA is TGCGCCAGCAGCCCCTCAGGGAACTATGGCTACACCTTC. Translation: CASSPSGNYGYTF.

V gene TRBV7-9 combines with J gene TRBJ2-3, with 8 bases identical to TRBD2. In germline, CDR1 is SEHNR, CDR2 FQNEAQ (reference sequence). The trim removed 4 bases at V and 2 bases at J, leaving 5 bases unmatched. CDR3 length: 15 residues. The CDR3 DNA follows: TGTGCCAGCAGCTGGGCGGGGGGCGACACAGATACGCAGTATTTT. This translates into CASSWAGGDTDTQYF.

The chain combines TRBV19 with TRBJ1-5; D is uncertain. CDR3 size: 14 residues. Germline V gives CDR1 LNHDA, CDR2 SQIVND (reference sequence). The V end lost 3 bases, the J end lost 7 bases, and 13 bases lay between the germline ends. CDR3 DNA sequence: TGTGCCAGTAGTATGAGGGATCTCCTACAGCCCCAGCATTTT. This encodes CASSMRDLLQPQHF.

This clone was detected a few times. The chain carries TRBV30 and TRBJ2-5; D possibly uses TRBD1 or TRBD2 (6 bases each). Germline CDR1 is GTSNPN and CDR2 is SVGIG (reference sequence). Trimming removed 1 base from V and 2 bases from J, with 11 bases in between. The CDR3 consists of 14 residues. CDR3 sequence: CAWSAGAEQETQYF. For the CDR3, the DNA is TGTGCCTGGAGTGCGGGGGCCGAACAAGAGACCCAGTACTTC.

The chain uses TRBV5-5 and TRBJ1-1, with D possibly being TRBD1 (5 bases). Between the trimmed V and J ends, which lost 5 bases and 6 bases, there was a span of 20 bases. In germline, CDR1 is SGHKS, CDR2 YYEKEE (reference sequence). This CDR3 is built from 15 residues. In DNA form, the CDR3 reads TGTGCCAGCAGGAGTCAGGGAACGGTAGACGCTGAAGCTTTCTTT. As protein: CASRSQGTVDAEAFF.

The chain recombines TRBV27 with TRBJ2-7, with D perhaps TRBD2 (6 bases). The CDR3 totals 13 residues. Deletions cut 2 bases from V and 6 bases from J, with 11 bases between. The germline CDR1 and CDR2 sequences are MNHEY and SMNVEV (reference sequence). The CDR3 nucleotides are TGTGCCAGCAGTTTAAGGAGGGGATCCGAGCAGTACTTC. This encodes CASSLRRGSEQYF.

The V gene is TRBV7-9, the J gene TRBJ1-5; 12 positions agree with TRBD1. Trimming at V came to 4 bases and at J to 2 bases, leaving 6 bases not matched to a gene. Germline V lookup: CDR1 SEHNR, CDR2 FQNEAQ (reference sequence). This CDR3 region has 17 residues. The CDR3 here is CASSSGTGGEGNQPQHF. The CDR3 DNA is TGTGCCAGCAGCTCTGGGACAGGGGGCGAGGGCAATCAGCCCCAGCATTTT.

Written as DNA, the CDR3 is TGTGCCAGCAGCGCCCCCCGAGGGCGCAAGCAGTACTTC. This codes for CASSAPRGRKQYF. The chain couples TRBV21-1 to TRBJ2-7; the table names TRBD2, a call not compared with the DNA. TRBV21-1 is a recognized pseudogene. The CDR3 loop spans 13 amino acids.

This clone was recorded a few times. Other DNA sequences of this sample code for an identical CDR3. This chain connects TRBV27 to TRBJ1-2; D uncertain. With 0 bases removed from V and 4 bases from J, the gap between germline ends came to 6 bases. The CDR3 length is 13 residues. Germline loops: CDR1 MNHEY, CDR2 SMNVEV (reference sequence). This CDR3 is CASSLSRSYGYTF. DNA for the CDR3: TGTGCCAGCAGTTTATCGAGGAGCTATGGCTACACCTTC.

The chain recombines TRBV2 with TRBJ1-4, with D perhaps TRBD1 (6 bases). Germline lookup yields CDR1 SNHLY and CDR2 FYNNEI. This CDR3 region has 15 residues. V was trimmed by 3 bases and J by 0 bases, leaving 8 bases between them. DNA of the CDR3: TGTGCCAGCAGTGACAGGGGTTCAACTAATGAAAAACTGTTTTTT. Translated, it gives CASSDRGSTNEKLFF.

The chain is built from TRBV7-6 and TRBJ2-3, with TRBD2 as a possible D gene (7 bases). The CDR3 is made up of 14 amino acids. Germline lookup yields CDR1 SGHVS and CDR2 FNYEAQ. V was pared by 5 bases and J by 5 bases, with 14 bases between. The CDR3 DNA is TGTGCCAGCAGCCCCGGGGGGCCCGAAGATACGCAGTATTTT. Translating it yields CASSPGGPEDTQYF. The complete variable domain, with remaining parts taken from reference TRBV7-6 and TRBJ2-3, reads GAGVSQSPRYKVTKRGQDVALRCDPISGHVSLYWYRQALGQGPEFLTYFNYEAQQDKSGLPNDRFSAERPEGSISTLTIQRTEQRDSAMYRCASSPGGPEDTQYFGPGTRLTVL.

V is TRBV2 and J is TRBJ1-6; D call uncertain. Germline lookup yields CDR1 SNHLY and CDR2 FYNNEI. The CDR3 covers 16 residues. Trimming cost V 0 bases and J 0 bases, with 6 bases left between them. The CDR3 spells CASSEAWSSYNSPLHF. CDR3 coding DNA: TGTGCCAGCAGTGAAGCCTGGAGCTCCTATAATTCACCCCTCCACTTT.

This clone was seen a handful of times. V is TRBV19 and J is TRBJ1-5; a weak D match, TRBD1 (5 bases). This CDR3 spans 15 amino acids. V lost 8 bases, J lost 2 bases, and 16 bases lay in between. Germline V gene data show CDR1 as LNHDA and CDR2 as SQIVND (reference sequence). The CDR3 here is CASSTRGYGNQPQHF. CDR3 DNA sequence: TGTGCCAGTTCCACTAGGGGATACGGCAATCAGCCCCAGCATTTT.

The V and J genes are TRBV5-4 and TRBJ2-7, with D perhaps TRBD1 or TRBD2 (6 bases each). Trimming removed 4 bases at V and 5 bases at J, with 19 bases between. Germline CDR1 reads SGHNT; CDR2 reads YYREEE (reference sequence). The CDR3 runs 15 residues. The CDR3 spells CASSAPTGGGDEQYF. In DNA, the CDR3 is TGTGCCAGCAGCGCGCCGACAGGCGGCGGGGACGAGCAGTACTTC.

CDR3 in amino acids: CASSLGERVPLSYEQYF. The CDR3 bases are TGTGCCAGCAGCTTAGGAGAGCGGGTTCCCCTTTCCTACGAGCAGTACTTC. The rearrangement joins TRBV7-8 to TRBJ2-7; a weak D match, TRBD2 (6 bases). Germline CDR1 SGHVS, CDR2 FQNEAQ. V was pared by 1 base and J by 1 base, with 17 bases between. The CDR3 loop spans 17 amino acids.

CDR3 in DNA: TGCGCCAGCAGCCAAGATTGGGAAGGGGGAGTCGCCGGAAACACCATATATTTT. It codes for CASSQDWEGGVAGNTIYF. The chain joins TRBV4-3 to TRBJ1-3, with D perhaps TRBD1 (6 bases). The CDR3 is 18 residues long. The germline V gene has CDR1 LGHNA and CDR2 YSLEER. Deletions cut 0 bases from V and 4 bases from J, with 19 bases between.

The chain uses TRBV4-3 and TRBJ1-5; possibly TRBD1 for D (6 bases). The CDR3 is made up of 15 amino acids. Germline V gene lookup returns CDR1 LGHNA and CDR2 YSLEER. The V and J ends lost 4 bases and 5 bases respectively, with 15 bases between them. In DNA, the CDR3 is TGCGCCAGCAGCCTCCGGTGGTCAGGGGATCAGCCCCAGCATTTT. It codes for CASSLRWSGDQPQHF.

This clone was seen more than once but under ten times. The chain couples TRBV7-6 to TRBJ1-5; D is uncertain. This CDR3 region has 14 residues. Germline loops: CDR1 SGHVS, CDR2 FNYEAQ. The V gene lost 1 base and the J gene lost 6 bases, with 10 bases spanning the gap. CDR3 loop: CASSLGPVVQPQHF. In DNA, the CDR3 is TGTGCCAGCAGCTTAGGCCCTGTAGTTCAGCCCCAGCATTTT.

The chain uses TRBV7-6 and TRBJ2-2; D possibly corresponds to TRBD1 (6 bases). Germline assignment: CDR1 SGHVS and CDR2 FNYEAQ. The CDR3 has 16 amino acids. With 2 bases removed from V and 5 bases from J, the gap between germline ends came to 15 bases. CDR3 sequence: CASSLNGVGATGELFF. The CDR3 DNA is TGTGCCAGCAGCTTAAACGGCGTGGGGGCAACCGGGGAGCTGTTTTTT. Based on the CDR3 plus reference TRBV7-6 and TRBJ2-2, the full variable domain is GAGVSQSPRYKVTKRGQDVALRCDPISGHVSLYWYRQALGQGPEFLTYFNYEAQQDKSGLPNDRFSAERPEGSISTLTIQRTEQRDSAMYRCASSLNGVGATGELFFGEGSRLTVL.

This clone was seen many times. V usage is TRBV12-5 and J usage is TRBJ2-7, with no clear D. The CDR3 is made up of 13 amino acids. From germline, CDR1 is LGHNT and CDR2 FRNRAP. V lost 0 bases and J 2 bases, leaving 5 bases between the germline ends. CDR3 DNA sequence: TGTGCTAGTGGTTTGGTTACTGCCTACGAGCAGTACTTC. It yields the protein CASGLVTAYEQYF.

The rearrangement uses TRBV2 and TRBJ1-2; D is perhaps TRBD1 (5 bases). Trimming left V 2 bases short and J 2 bases short, with 9 bases between. Germline CDR1 SNHLY, CDR2 FYNNEI. The CDR3 runs to 14 residues. Here the CDR3 DNA reads TGTGCCAGCAGTGAATTGGGGGAAAACTATGGCTACACCTTC. Its protein product is CASSELGENYGYTF. The full variable domain, completed using reference TRBV2 and TRBJ1-2, is EPEVTQTPSHQVTQMGQEVILRCVPISNHLYFYWYRQILGQKVEFLVSFYNNEISEKSEIFDDQFSVERPDGSNFTLKIRSTKLEDSAMYFCASSELGENYGYTFGSGTRLTVV.

This clone was found once. The chain is built from TRBV5-1 and TRBJ2-1, with D maybe TRBD2 (5 bases). The V end lost 2 bases, the J end lost 2 bases, and 5 bases lay between the germline ends. This CDR3 spans 13 amino acids. CDR1 is SGHRS and CDR2 is YFSETQ in the germline V gene. CDR3 loop: CASSFGTYNEQFF. Written as DNA, the CDR3 is TGCGCCAGCAGCTTCGGGACCTACAATGAGCAGTTCTTC. Supplemented by reference TRBV5-1 and TRBJ2-1, the full variable domain reads KAGVTQTPRYLIKTRGQQVTLSCSPISGHRSVSWYQQTPGQGLQFLFEYFSETQRNKGNFPGRFSGRQFSNSRSEMNVSTLELGDSALYLCASSFGTYNEQFFGPGTRLTVL.

The V call is TRBV21-1, the J call TRBJ2-3. TRBV21-1 is a pseudogene. The CDR3 sequence is 10 residues long. CDR3 in DNA: TGTGCCAGCGCCACAGATACGCAGTATTTT. This codes for CASATDTQYF.

CDR3 in amino acids: CASSESFGGSSEAFF. Here the CDR3 DNA reads TGTGCCAGCAGTGAATCTTTCGGGGGGTCAAGTGAAGCTTTCTTT. The J gene is TRBJ1-1, the V gene TRBV6-1; TRBD1 is a possible D gene (5 bases). V was clipped by 2 bases and J by 7 bases, with 17 bases between them. The CDR3 totals 15 residues. Germline CDR1 reads MNHNS; CDR2 reads SASEGT.

The chain uses TRBV18 and TRBJ1-2, with D unresolved. The germline CDR1 and CDR2 sequences are KGHSH and LQKENI. V gave up 0 bases and J gave up 8 bases, with 13 bases separating them. The CDR3 is made up of 14 amino acids. The CDR3 DNA follows: TGTGCCAGCTCACCACCCTTCCTCCCCGAGGGCTACACCTTC. Translated, it gives CASSPPFLPEGYTF. Combining the CDR3 with reference TRBV18 and TRBJ1-2 gives the whole variable domain NAGVMQNPRHLVRRRGQEARLRCSPMKGHSHVYWYRQLPEEGLKFMVYLQKENIIDESGMPKERFSAEFPKEGPSILRIQQVVRGDSAAYFCASSPPFLPEGYTFGSGTRLTVV.

For this clone: The junction does not match germline at one end; this may be a read error. V and J are TRBV5-4 and TRBJ2-3, with a tentative D call TRBD2 (5 bases). The CDR3 consists of 15 residues. Germline-derived CDR1 and CDR2 are SGHNT and YYREEE (reference sequence). The CDR3, as DNA: TGTGTCAGCAGCTTGGAGGTCGCGAACACAGATACGCAGTATTTT. This sequence encodes CVSSLEVANTDTQYF. The full variable domain, in which reference TRBV5-4 and TRBJ2-3 provide the parts outside the CDR3, is ETGVTQSPTHLIKTRGQQVTLRCSSQSGHNTVSWYQQALGQGPQFIFQYYREEENGRGNFPPRFSGLQFPNYSSELNVNALELDDSALYLCVSSLEVANTDTQYFGPGTRLTVL.

The gene calls are TRBV5-6 and TRBJ2-3, with D possibly matching TRBD1 (6 bases). CDR1 is SGHDT, CDR2 YYEEEE, per germline. The CDR3 totals 16 residues. Trimming took 3 bases from V and 2 from J, leaving 16 bases between them. The CDR3 sequence is CASSWVGGVTTDTQYF. The CDR3 bases are TGTGCCAGCAGCTGGGTAGGGGGTGTAACCACAGATACGCAGTATTTT.

Only a few counts were recorded for this clone. It is likely a read error, because the conserved phenylalanine at the end of the CDR3 is missing. The limits of the CDR3 on the DNA are not certain, so only TCRdb's listed CDR3 is given. The rearrangement uses TRBV25-1 and TRBJ1-1. CDR1 is MGHDK, CDR2 SYGVNS, per germline. The CDR3 is made up of 8 amino acids, end residues included. The CDR3 is CAGVGELK.

The genes are TRBV5-1 and TRBJ1-1, with 9 nucleotides matching TRBD1. The germline gives CDR1 SGHRS, CDR2 YFSETQ. CDR3 length: 14 amino acids. The V gene end was trimmed by 3 bases and the J gene end by 5 bases; junction bases not matched to a gene: 5. The CDR3 here is CASSWRTGDTEAFF. CDR3 sequence (DNA): TGCGCCAGCAGCTGGCGGACAGGGGATACTGAAGCTTTCTTT.